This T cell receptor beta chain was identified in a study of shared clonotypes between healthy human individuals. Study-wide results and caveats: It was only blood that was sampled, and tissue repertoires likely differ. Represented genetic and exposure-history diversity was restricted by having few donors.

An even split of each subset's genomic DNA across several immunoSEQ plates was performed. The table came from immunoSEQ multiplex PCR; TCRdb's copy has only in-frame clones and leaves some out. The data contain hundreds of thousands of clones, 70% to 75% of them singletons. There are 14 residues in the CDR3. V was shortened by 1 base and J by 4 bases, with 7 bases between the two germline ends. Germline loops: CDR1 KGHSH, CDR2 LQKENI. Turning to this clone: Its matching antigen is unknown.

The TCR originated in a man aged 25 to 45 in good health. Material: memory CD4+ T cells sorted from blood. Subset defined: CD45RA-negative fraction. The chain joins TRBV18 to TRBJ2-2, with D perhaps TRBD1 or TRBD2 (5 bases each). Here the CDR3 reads CASSPRDPTGELFF. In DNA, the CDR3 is TGTGCCAGCTCACCACGGGACCCCACCGGGGAGCTGTTTTTT.